The entry that follows covers one T cell receptor (beta chain) sequence. Its antigen target is currently unknown. Base qualities are not provided; no much larger clone lies one nucleotide away. The data belong to a study of cytomegalovirus exposure and HLA in healthy donors (dated 2017 in TCRdb). Background on the whole study: A later analysis indicated that the roughly 120 validation repertoires were generated on the platform also employed for the approximately 700 repertoires of the first cohort. The study aimed to test whether signatures of past pathogen exposure could be identified by cataloging public T cell receptors. Besides the first cohort of roughly 660 subjects, a separate validation cohort made up of over a hundred different subjects was used. To predict cytomegalovirus infection status, the study brought together high-throughput TCR immunosequencing, statistical association of individual TCRs with disease status, and machine learning.

The method behind the library was the immunoSEQ multiplex PCR assay. From the authors' description of their analysis: A statistical classification framework was built to diagnose cytomegalovirus status from the catalog of TCR beta chain sequences. The immuneACCESS repertoire file appears here via TCRdb, limited to in-frame rearrangements. These files lack a portion of the clones; in checked studies, under half of the deficit traces to unresolved V genes, and the cause of the others is not known. V, J and clone size reflect that table, while D and trimming were determined from the DNA. The sample records over 150,000 clones, 95% to 96% of which are singletons. More than 0.7% of the sample is taken by the ten largest. Results and caveats for the whole study, not just this receptor: Three of the identified cytomegalovirus-associated TCR beta chains were confirmed in vitro to be specific for cytomegalovirus antigens. Most TCR sequences were seen in very few donors, while some public TCRs were found in many individuals. In a later analysis, TCRs clustered in the first cohort were found to also tend to co-occur in the roughly 120 validation repertoires, with about 94% of cluster scores above 0. Cytomegalovirus status was reported to be diagnosed by the classifier with high specificity and sensitivity in both the original and validation cohorts. It was suggested by the authors that the approach could potentially be generalized to other disease states and immunological phenotypes. The validation cohort had no HLA typing available for a later analysis, so co-occurrence within that cohort was assessed over all 130 or so repertoires. The study listed approximately 150 TCR beta chains as associated with cytomegalovirus.

The donors belonged to the validation cohort of approximately 130 subjects, which was separate from the roughly 700-subject first cohort. CDR3 length: 18 amino acids, cysteine to phenylalanine. Just CDR3 DNA is preserved here, 54 bases in frame from base 1. A distance of 17 bases separates the germline ends of V and J, which lose 4 bases and 0 bases respectively. Sequences SGHNT (CDR1) and YYREEE (CDR2) are obtained from the germline V gene (reference sequence). Source material: PBMCs. The sequence is built from TRBV5-4 and TRBJ1-6, and perhaps TRBD1 as D gene, on 5 matching bases. The TCR was taken from a woman aged 18-29 years in good health and CMV-seronegative. CDR3 sequence: CASSQYWGEGSYNSPLHF. The nucleotide sequence reads as follows: TGTGCCAGCAGCCAGTATTGGGGGGAGGGCTCCTATAATTCACCCCTCCACTTT.